The entry that follows covers one T cell receptor beta chain sequence. This sample was included in a study of blood T cell repertoires in COVID-19. Study as a whole: The United States, Italy and Spain were the sources of the acute and convalescent COVID-19 samples.

The V gene end was trimmed by 5 bases and the J gene end by 1 base; junction bases not matched to a gene: 8. The CDR3 spans 16 residues. Germline loops: CDR1 LNHDA, CDR2 SQIVND (reference sequence). Generated by immunoSEQ multiplex PCR, the TCRdb table keeps only in-frame clones and is missing some. Of a few hundred thousand clones in the sample, roughly four fifths are singletons; the top ten hold less than 6%. The clonotype comes from a woman aged 45-65 years who had recovered from COVID-19. The V and J genes are TRBV19 and TRBJ2-7; 10 nucleotides line up with TRBD1. What was sequenced was PBMCs or T cells enriched from blood (not recorded which). The CDR3 protein is CASSAREGQGSYEQYF. The CDR3 region has the DNA TGTGCCAGTAGTGCCCGCGAGGGACAGGGGTCCTACGAGCAGTACTTC. The full variable domain, with the rest looked up from reference TRBV19 and TRBJ2-7, is DGGITQSPKYLFRKEGQNVTLSCEQNLNHDAMYWYRQDPGQGLRLIYYSQIVNDFQKGDIAEGYSVSREKKESFPLTVTSAQKNPTAFYLCASSAREGQGSYEQYFGPGTRLTVT.